These T cell receptor beta chains were read from a single sample in a study of cytomegalovirus exposure and HLA in healthy donors. Method: immunoSEQ multiplex PCR; TCRdb's copy keeps in-frame clones and lacks some. The sample lists 50,000 to 60,000 clones; about 84% were seen once. Sequencing used PBMCs. Every receptor here comes from a female donor in good health and CMV-seronegative. CDR3s include the opening cysteine and the closing phenylalanine or tryptophan. D genes are given only for firm matches. Not every row has a clone size; where given, it reads once, few, many or a size class.

j_call d_call clone_size v_call cdr3_aa cdr3_nt
TRBJ2-7 TRBD2 - TRBV4-3 CASSPYPGLAYEQYF TGCGCCAGCAGCCCCTATCCGGGACTAGCCTACGAGCAGTACTTC
TRBJ1-6 - few TRBV2 CASNPGDNSPLHF TGTGCCAGCAATCCGGGGGATAATTCACCCCTCCACTTT
TRBJ1-2 - - TRBV5-4 CASSLVQNNYGYTF TGTGCCAGCAGCTTGGTACAGAACAACTATGGCTACACCTTC
TRBJ2-6 TRBD2 few TRBV19 CASSRRGDSSGANVLTF TGTGCCAGTAGTCGCCGGGGGGACTCCTCTGGGGCCAACGTCCTGACTTTC
TRBJ2-1 - few TRBV18 CASSLSTRASEQFF TGTGCCAGCTCCTTGTCGACACGAGCAAGTGAGCAGTTCTTC
TRBJ1-1 - few TRBV7-9 CASSLGGDLTEAFF TGTGCCAGCAGCTTAGGGGGGGATCTCACTGAAGCTTTCTTT
TRBJ1-1 - once TRBV18 CASSPLIENTEAFF TGTGCCAGCTCACCACTGATAGAGAACACTGAAGCTTTCTTT
TRBJ1-2 - few TRBV29-1 CSVEEPDKDGYTF TGCAGCGTTGAAGAACCGGACAAGGATGGCTACACCTTC
TRBJ1-1 - - TRBV30 CAWSGGGAGTEAFF TGTGCCTGGAGTGGAGGAGGAGCTGGCACTGAAGCTTTCTTT
TRBJ2-1 - - TRBV30 CAWSRGSYNEQFF TGTGCCTGGTCTAGGGGCAGCTACAATGAGCAGTTCTTC
TRBJ1-1 - few TRBV20-1 CSAAHTEAFF TGCAGCGCGGCACACACTGAAGCTTTCTTT
TRBJ1-5 - - TRBV2 CASSAGQLSNQPQHF TGTGCCAGCAGCGCAGGACAGCTTAGCAATCAGCCCCAGCATTTT
TRBJ1-2 - - TRBV5-6 CASSLGTEDGYTF TGTGCCAGCAGCTTGGGGACAGAAGATGGCTACACCTTC
TRBJ2-1 - once TRBV20-1 CSASRREQFF TGCAGTGCTTCTAGGCGTGAGCAGTTCTTC
TRBJ1-1 TRBD1 - TRBV20-1 CSATGGTEAFF TGCAGTGCTACAGGGGGCACTGAAGCTTTCTTT
TRBJ2-1 TRBD2 - TRBV6-5 CASTPLAGVGNEQFF TGTGCCAGCACCCCACTAGCGGGGGTCGGAAATGAGCAGTTCTTC
TRBJ2-7 - once TRBV18 CASSPGWSSYEQYF TGTGCCAGCTCACCAGGGTGGAGCTCCTACGAGCAGTACTTC
TRBJ2-1 TRBD1 medium-sized TRBV4-1 CASSQRSGTGGEGEQFF TGCGCCAGCAGCCAGCGATCCGGGACAGGGGGCGAAGGTGAGCAGTTCTTC
TRBJ1-5 - - TRBV2 CASSPGESGNQPQHF TGTGCCAGCAGTCCAGGGGAATCTGGCAATCAGCCCCAGCATTTT
TRBJ1-6 - - TRBV9 CASSLGTGGSPLHF TGTGCCAGCAGCCTCGGGACGGGGGGTTCACCCCTCCACTTT
TRBJ1-2 TRBD1 - TRBV19 CASSTRDRGRIKDGYTF TGTGCCAGTAGTACCCGGGACAGGGGGCGCATTAAGGATGGCTACACCTTC
TRBJ1-6 - - TRBV5-5 CASSLGGNYNSPLHF TGTGCCAGCAGCTTGGGCGGGAACTATAATTCACCCCTCCACTTT
TRBJ1-3 TRBD1 - TRBV4-2 CASSHQGQGSSSGNTTYF TGTGCCAGCAGCCACCAGGGACAGGGGTCGTCCTCTGGAAACACCACATATTTT
TRBJ1-1 - - TRBV18 CASSHQDLNTEAFF TGTGCCAGCTCTCATCAAGACTTGAACACTGAAGCTTTCTTT
TRBJ1-5 TRBD1 - TRBV2 CASSADRGNQPQHF TGTGCCAGCAGCGCCGACAGGGGCAATCAGCCCCAGCATTTT
TRBJ2-7 TRBD2 - TRBV4-2 CASSQAPSGGSKTYEQYF TGTGCCAGCAGCCAAGCTCCTAGCGGGGGATCCAAAACCTACGAGCAGTACTTC
TRBJ2-5 - - TRBV5-1 CASSLRGARIETQYF TGCGCCAGCAGCTTGCGCGGGGCCAGGATCGAGACCCAGTACTTC
TRBJ1-6 - once TRBV2 CASSVAGVQSPLHF TGTGCCAGCAGTGTTGCAGGGGTACAATCACCCCTCCACTTT
TRBJ2-2 TRBD1 few TRBV2 CASSEETGGYTGELFF TGTGCCAGCAGTGAAGAGACAGGGGGGTATACCGGGGAGCTGTTTTTT
TRBJ2-3 TRBD2 - TRBV5-1 CASSLSLAGMDTQYF TGCGCCAGCAGCTTGTCACTAGCGGGAATGGATACGCAGTATTTT
TRBJ1-6 TRBD1 - TRBV5-1 CASSRDRLNSPLHF TGCGCCAGCTCCCGGGACAGACTAAATTCACCCCTCCACTTT
TRBJ1-1 TRBD1 - TRBV19 CASSPGTGYFAEAFF TGTGCCAGTAGTCCAGGGACAGGGTATTTCGCTGAAGCTTTCTTT
TRBJ2-2 TRBD1 once TRBV7-2 CASSLEGQGARRTGELFF TGTGCCAGCAGCTTAGAGGGGCAGGGGGCAAGGCGCACCGGGGAGCTGTTTTTT
TRBJ1-4 - - TRBV30 CAWGRGNEKLFF TGTGCCTGGGGGAGGGGTAATGAAAAACTGTTTTTT
TRBJ1-1 TRBD1 - TRBV9 CASSAIQGARGTEAFF TGTGCCAGCAGCGCTATTCAGGGGGCAAGGGGCACTGAAGCTTTCTTT
TRBJ2-2 TRBD1 once TRBV27 CASSNSDRGLSNTGELFF TGTGCCAGCAGTAACTCGGACAGGGGACTCTCGAACACCGGGGAGCTGTTTTTT
TRBJ1-1 - - TRBV6-6 CASSYLRGTANTEAFF TGTGCCAGCAGTTACCTCCGGGGGACCGCCAACACTGAAGCTTTCTTT
TRBJ1-2 TRBD1 once TRBV7-2 CASSRDRANYGYTF TGTGCCAGCAGCCGGGACAGAGCTAACTATGGCTACACCTTC
TRBJ1-6 TRBD1 - TRBV6-1 CASTRDSPSPLHF TGTGCCAGCACCCGGGACAGCCCTTCACCCCTCCACTTT
TRBJ2-5 - - TRBV5-1 CASSLAGETQYF TGCGCCAGCAGCTTGGCCGGAGAGACCCAGTACTTC
TRBJ1-3 - - TRBV6-5 CASSSIWSEGPNTIYF TGTGCCAGCAGTTCAATTTGGTCGGAGGGGCCAAACACCATATATTTT
TRBJ2-2 TRBD2 - TRBV5-1 CARYYSGGDTGELFF TGCGCCAGGTACTATAGCGGGGGGGATACCGGGGAGCTGTTTTTT
TRBJ2-7 - - TRBV7-9 CASSSSGPSYEQYF TGTGCCAGCAGCTCTTCCGGTCCCTCCTACGAGCAGTACTTC
TRBJ2-7 TRBD1 - TRBV6-6 CASSYATGTGYEQYF TGTGCCAGCAGTTACGCGACCGGGACAGGCTACGAGCAGTACTTC
TRBJ1-6 - - TRBV30 CAWSVAPASPLHF TGTGCCTGGAGTGTGGCCCCCGCATCACCCCTCCACTTT
TRBJ1-4 TRBD1 few TRBV7-9 CASRQGTGVANEKLFF TGTGCCAGCAGGCAAGGGACAGGGGTGGCTAATGAAAAACTGTTTTTT
TRBJ2-5 TRBD2 - TRBV9 CASSPTSKRGAETQYF TGTGCCAGCAGCCCTACCTCAAAGCGGGGGGCAGAGACCCAGTACTTC
TRBJ1-1 - - TRBV5-4 CASSLPPSGAFF TGTGCCAGCAGCTTACCGCCTAGTGGAGCTTTCTTT
TRBJ1-6 TRBD1 few TRBV2 CASEPSRGHSPLHF TGTGCCAGTGAGCCCAGCAGGGGGCATTCACCCCTCCACTTT
TRBJ2-7 - - TRBV15 CATSKGLGKEEQYF TGTGCCACCAGCAAGGGACTGGGAAAGGAGGAGCAGTACTTC
TRBJ2-2 TRBD2 - TRBV7-9 CSSSPSFGGGSGELFF TGTTCCAGCAGCCCGAGTTTCGGCGGGGGGAGCGGGGAGCTGTTTTTT
TRBJ1-6 - - TRBV7-3 CASSAYRGSPLHF TGTGCCAGCAGCGCCTACCGTGGTTCACCCCTCCACTTT
TRBJ1-6 - - TRBV5-4 CANSLGGANSPLHF TGTGCCAACAGCCTCGGGGGGGCTAATTCACCCCTCCACTTT
TRBJ2-1 TRBD1 - TRBV7-3 CASSLMGTDNEQFF TGTGCCAGCAGCTTAATGGGGACAGACAATGAGCAGTTCTTC
TRBJ1-1 TRBD1 - TRBV5-1 CASSFQPGTANTEAFF TGCGCCAGCAGCTTTCAACCCGGGACAGCGAACACTGAAGCTTTCTTT
TRBJ1-6 TRBD1 few TRBV9 CASSVSTGPYNSPLHF TGTGCCAGCAGCGTATCGACAGGGCCCTATAATTCACCCCTCCACTTT
TRBJ1-4 TRBD1 - TRBV2 CASSSQGAEEKLFF TGTGCCAGCAGTTCACAGGGGGCCGAAGAAAAACTGTTTTTT
TRBJ2-7 - - TRBV2 CASSGGRGPSGEQYF TGTGCCAGCAGTGGGGGGCGGGGGCCGTCGGGGGAGCAGTACTTC
TRBJ2-7 - - TRBV30 CAWSPIPQGGEQYF TGTGCCTGGAGTCCGATCCCACAGGGCGGCGAGCAGTACTTC